This T cell receptor beta chain was sequenced in a study of regulatory T cells in long-lasting Graves disease. General study findings and limits: The study examined only peripheral blood, not thyroid tissue.

Assembly of TCR beta libraries relied on iRepertoire HTBI primers together with Arm-PCR of CDR3 regions. From the multiplex PCR reads, TCRdb called clonotypes with MiXCR, one entry per CDR3 protein. This sample yields roughly 610,000 distinct CDR3 sequences, of which less than 20% are seen a single time; 15% to 20% belongs to the top ten. Time point given: newly diagnosed GD, antithyroid drugs for less than 3 months. From RNA extracted from PBMCs, the TCR library was made. A note on this clonotype: Its specificity is unknown.

V gave up 1 base and J gave up 9 bases; unmatched junction bases: 12. Germline CDR1 WNHNN, CDR2 SYGVQD (reference sequence). The CDR3 is 17 amino acids. This sample was shared with a second study, whose subject was T cells in Graves' hyperthyroidism and ophthalmopathy. That investigation notes: Absence of ophthalmopathy progression within 18 months defined stable Graves' hyperthyroidism.

The source material was peripheral blood mononuclear cells (PBMCs), sampled at new diagnosis, from a patient treated with antithyroid drugs. The chain has TRBV10-1 and TRBJ2-1, with 10 bases fitting TRBD2. The clonotype originates from a woman under 40 with Graves disease. The CDR3 region has the DNA TGCGCCAGCAGTGAGTTTGCTAGCGGGAGTAAGGGTGGTGAGCAGTTCTTC. Translation gives CASSEFASGSKGGEQFF.